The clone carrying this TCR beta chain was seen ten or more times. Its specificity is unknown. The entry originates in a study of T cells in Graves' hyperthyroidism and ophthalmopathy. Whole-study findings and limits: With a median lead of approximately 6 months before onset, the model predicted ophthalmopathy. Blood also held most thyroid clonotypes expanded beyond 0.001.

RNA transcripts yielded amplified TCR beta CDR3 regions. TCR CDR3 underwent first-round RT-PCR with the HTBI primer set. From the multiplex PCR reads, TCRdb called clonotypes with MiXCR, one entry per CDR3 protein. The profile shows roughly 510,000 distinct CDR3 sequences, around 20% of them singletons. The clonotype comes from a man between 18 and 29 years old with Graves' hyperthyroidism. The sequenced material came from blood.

The CDR3: CASIRGPGDTGELFF. The CDR3 DNA reads as TGTGCCAGCATTCGGGGTCCCGGGGACACCGGGGAGCTGTTTTTT. This chain uses TRBV6-1 with TRBJ2-2; a weak D match, TRBD2 (5 bases). Per germline, CDR1 MNHNS and CDR2 SASEGT. This CDR3 contains 15 residues. The germline V and J ends were trimmed by 7 bases and 3 bases, with 15 bases remaining between them.